This T cell receptor (beta chain) was recovered during a study of human T cells and chemical hapten exposure. Study summary: Sensitization was performed using 2% DPC on a 2 cm by 2 cm upper inner arm skin site.

This clonotype was observed a few times. What it recognizes is unknown. Overall study results and limits: Patch test score rose with PT1 expanded TCRs, significant at 8, 16, 32, not 4.

Noted time point: patch test 1, 2 weeks after DPC sensitization. This sample's treatment: therapeutic diphenylcyclopropenone sensitization with weekly scalp DPC. At patch-test visits, sampling came before the patch test. With V trimmed by 4 bases and J by 5 bases, 17 bases remained unmatched. The CDR3 spans 17 residues. The germline V gene encodes CDR1 LGHNA and CDR2 YNFKEQ. The authors' processing: Ranging from roughly 23,224 to 700,000, TCR counts per sample had a median value of approximately 95,000. TCRdb re-called the RACE reads through MiXCR, storing one row per CDR3 protein. It is TCRdb's table, rather than the study itself, that gives the V and J calls and clone size. The sample includes just over 80,000 distinct CDR3 sequences, around 10% seen only once; the top ten take approximately 4.6%.

The receptor comes from a woman aged 45-65 years with alopecia areata. Some clones in this sample may be carry-over from other donors' samples. The source material was whole blood, sampled in connection with sensitization to the hapten diphenylcyclopropenone (DPC). The chain joins TRBV4-2 to TRBJ2-7, with 7 bases that match TRBD2. The CDR3 loop reads CASSRMGGEVAMNEQYF. In nucleotides, the CDR3 is TGTGCCAGCAGCCGAATGGGAGGGGAGGTAGCTATGAACGAGCAGTACTTC.